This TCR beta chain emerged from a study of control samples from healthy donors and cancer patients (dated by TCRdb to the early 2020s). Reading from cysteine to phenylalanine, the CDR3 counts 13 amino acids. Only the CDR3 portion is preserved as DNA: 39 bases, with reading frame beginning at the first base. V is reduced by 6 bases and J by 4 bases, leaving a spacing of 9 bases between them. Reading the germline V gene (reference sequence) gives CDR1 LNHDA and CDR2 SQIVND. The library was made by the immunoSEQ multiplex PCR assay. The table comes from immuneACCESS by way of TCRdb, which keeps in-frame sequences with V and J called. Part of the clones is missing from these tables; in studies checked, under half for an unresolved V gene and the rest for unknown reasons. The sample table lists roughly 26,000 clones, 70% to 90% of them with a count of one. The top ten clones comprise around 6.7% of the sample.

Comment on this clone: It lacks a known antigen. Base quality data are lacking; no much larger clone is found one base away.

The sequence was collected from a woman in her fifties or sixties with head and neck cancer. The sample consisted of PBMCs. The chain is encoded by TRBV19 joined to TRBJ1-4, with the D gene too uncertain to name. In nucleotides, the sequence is TGTGCCAGTAGCTATAGCTTTAATGAAAAACTGTTTTTT. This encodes CASSYSFNEKLFF.